A selection of T cell receptor beta chains follows, all from one sample in a study of T-cell memory formation after mild COVID-19. From the 5' RACE reads, TCRdb called clonotypes with MiXCR, one entry per CDR3 protein. This table has about 81,000 distinct CDR3 sequences, around 27% appearing once. Specimen: PBMCs or a T cell subset sorted from them (not recorded which). Receptors were obtained from a man younger than 35 who had mild COVID-19 (a few samples of this study predate the infection). Cell type and time point are not known. Each CDR3 is given with its conserved first and last residue. Each record gives: V gene, CDR3 protein.

v_call: TRBV7-9; cdr3_aa: CASSLGVGAYGYTF
v_call: TRBV13; cdr3_aa: CASSLRGSRYEQYF
v_call: TRBV6-5; cdr3_aa: CASSTGQGIYNEQFF
v_call: TRBV29-1; cdr3_aa: CSAIPGIFMNTEAFF
v_call: TRBV4-3; cdr3_aa: CASSQIPQGGDTEAFF
v_call: TRBV7-2; cdr3_aa: CASSLGQTGTAYTGELFF
v_call: TRBV2; cdr3_aa: CASSEIWDINQETQYF
v_call: TRBV4-3; cdr3_aa: CASSQGPGANYGYTF
v_call: TRBV6-1; cdr3_aa: CASSFIQGIGELFF
v_call: TRBV27; cdr3_aa: CASSLSLDYTGELFF
v_call: TRBV28; cdr3_aa: CASSFWFGAGELFF
v_call: TRBV5-1; cdr3_aa: CASSLEPNGGTEAFF
v_call: TRBV27; cdr3_aa: CASSRGVRDRDTYEQYF
v_call: TRBV19; cdr3_aa: CASSIGVNTEAFF
v_call: TRBV7-8; cdr3_aa: CASSHRGQNEQFF
v_call: TRBV7-2; cdr3_aa: CASSLAGGQVQFF
v_call: TRBV7-9; cdr3_aa: CASRNSRDRTYQETQYF
v_call: TRBV24-1; cdr3_aa: CATSHPPGDTGGWWRADTQYF
v_call: TRBV29-1; cdr3_aa: CSVDEWGQGAQANYGYTF
v_call: TRBV20-1; cdr3_aa: CSARGDWEETYQETQYF
v_call: TRBV29-1; cdr3_aa: CNARGQGNYEQFF
v_call: TRBV4-1; cdr3_aa: CASSQGGRMNTEAFF
v_call: TRBV4-1; cdr3_aa: CASSQEGWATQYF
v_call: TRBV10-3; cdr3_aa: CAIRDSMNTEAFF
v_call: TRBV29-1; cdr3_aa: CSVDPRDPRNDEQFF
v_call: TRBV11-2; cdr3_aa: CASRSPRTRPNEQFF
v_call: TRBV12-3/TRBV12-4; cdr3_aa: CASSLAGGPGNEQFF
v_call: TRBV5-5; cdr3_aa: CASSSPGGGANTGELFF
v_call: TRBV27; cdr3_aa: CASSLLDSYEQYF
v_call: TRBV7-9; cdr3_aa: CASSPWGGGLTDTQYF
v_call: TRBV14; cdr3_aa: CASSLLDIQYF
v_call: TRBV6-5; cdr3_aa: CASSSGPGGFYEQYF
v_call: TRBV6-6; cdr3_aa: CASSYATVNEQFF
v_call: TRBV5-5; cdr3_aa: CASSLYTRENSPLHF
v_call: TRBV5-5; cdr3_aa: CASSFEGETQYF
v_call: TRBV12-3/TRBV12-4; cdr3_aa: CASSLGEGTDTF
v_call: TRBV27; cdr3_aa: CASSLYGGSTDTQYF
v_call: TRBV5-1; cdr3_aa: CASSLEGLGSYNEQFF
v_call: TRBV6-5; cdr3_aa: CASSYYQGNYGYTF
v_call: TRBV7-6; cdr3_aa: CASSLFTSGNTEAFF
v_call: TRBV10-2; cdr3_aa: CASSSANNYGYTF
v_call: TRBV29-1; cdr3_aa: CSVEVGTSGKWQGISTGNTIYF